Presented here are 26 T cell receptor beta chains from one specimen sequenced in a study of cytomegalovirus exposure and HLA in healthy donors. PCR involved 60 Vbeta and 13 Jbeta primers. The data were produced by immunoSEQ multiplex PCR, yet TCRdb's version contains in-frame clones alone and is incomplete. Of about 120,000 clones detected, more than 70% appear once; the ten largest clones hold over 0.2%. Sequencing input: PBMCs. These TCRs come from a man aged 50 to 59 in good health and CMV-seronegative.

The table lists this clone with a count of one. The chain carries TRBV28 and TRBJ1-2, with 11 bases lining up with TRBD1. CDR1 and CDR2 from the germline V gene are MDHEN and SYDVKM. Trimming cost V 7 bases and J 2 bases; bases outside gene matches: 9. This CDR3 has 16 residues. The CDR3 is CASNSGTGGGNYGYTF. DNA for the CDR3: TGTGCCAGCAACTCCGGGACAGGGGGGGGAAACTATGGCTACACCTTC.

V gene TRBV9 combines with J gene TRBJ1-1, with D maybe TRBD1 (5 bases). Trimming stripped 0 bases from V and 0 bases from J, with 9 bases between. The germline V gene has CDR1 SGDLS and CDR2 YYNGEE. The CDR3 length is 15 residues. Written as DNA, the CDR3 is TGTGCCAGCAGCGTAGGCGGGACGGTGAACACTGAAGCTTTCTTT. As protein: CASSVGGTVNTEAFF.

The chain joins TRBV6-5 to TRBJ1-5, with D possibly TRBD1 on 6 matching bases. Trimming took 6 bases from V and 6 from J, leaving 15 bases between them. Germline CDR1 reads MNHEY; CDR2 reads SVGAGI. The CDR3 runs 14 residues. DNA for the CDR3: TGTGCCAGCAGAAAAACAGGGAACGGTCAGCCCCAGCATTTT. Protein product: CASRKTGNGQPQHF.

The CDR3 here is CASSVDQVRNIQYF. DNA of the CDR3: TGTGCCAGCAGCGTAGACCAGGTTAGAAACATTCAGTACTTC. The V and J genes are TRBV9 and TRBJ2-4; D call uncertain. Germline-derived CDR1 and CDR2 are SGDLS and YYNGEE. V lost 0 bases, J lost 6 bases, and 10 bases lay in between. The CDR3 length is 14 residues.

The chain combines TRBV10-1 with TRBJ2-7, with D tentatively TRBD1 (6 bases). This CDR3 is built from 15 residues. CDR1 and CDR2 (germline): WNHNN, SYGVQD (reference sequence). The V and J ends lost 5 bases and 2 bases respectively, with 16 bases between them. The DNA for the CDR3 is TGCGCCAGCAGTACAACCCGGGACAAGACCTACGAGCAGTACTTC. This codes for CASSTTRDKTYEQYF.

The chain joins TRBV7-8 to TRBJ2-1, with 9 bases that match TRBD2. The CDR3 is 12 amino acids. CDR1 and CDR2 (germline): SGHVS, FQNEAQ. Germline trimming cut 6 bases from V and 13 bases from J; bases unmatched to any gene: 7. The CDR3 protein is CASSLAGRPQFF. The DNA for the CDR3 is TGTGCCAGCAGTCTAGCGGGGCGGCCCCAGTTCTTC.

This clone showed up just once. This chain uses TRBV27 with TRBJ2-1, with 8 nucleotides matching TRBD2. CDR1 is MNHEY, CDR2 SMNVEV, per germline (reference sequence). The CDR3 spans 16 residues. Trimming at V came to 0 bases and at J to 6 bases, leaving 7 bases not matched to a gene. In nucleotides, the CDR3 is TGTGCCAGCAGTTTATCGAAAAGCGGGAGTATCAATGAGCAGTTCTTC. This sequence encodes CASSLSKSGSINEQFF.

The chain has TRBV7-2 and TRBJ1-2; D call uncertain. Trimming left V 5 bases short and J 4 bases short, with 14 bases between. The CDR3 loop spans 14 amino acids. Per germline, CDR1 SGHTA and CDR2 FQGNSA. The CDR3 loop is CASSPPARSYGYTF. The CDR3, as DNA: TGTGCCAGCAGCCCGCCGGCGAGGAGCTATGGCTACACCTTC.

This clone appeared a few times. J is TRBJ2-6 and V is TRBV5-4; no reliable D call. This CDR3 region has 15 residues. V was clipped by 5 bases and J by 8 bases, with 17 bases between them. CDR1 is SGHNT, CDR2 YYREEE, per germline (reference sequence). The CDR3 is CASRPGVLASNVLTF. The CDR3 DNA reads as TGTGCCAGCAGGCCAGGTGTTCTGGCGTCCAACGTCCTGACTTTC. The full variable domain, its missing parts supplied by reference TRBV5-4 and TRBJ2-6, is ETGVTQSPTHLIKTRGQQVTLRCSSQSGHNTVSWYQQALGQGPQFIFQYYREEENGRGNFPPRFSGLQFPNYSSELNVNALELDDSALYLCASRPGVLASNVLTFGAGSRLTVL.

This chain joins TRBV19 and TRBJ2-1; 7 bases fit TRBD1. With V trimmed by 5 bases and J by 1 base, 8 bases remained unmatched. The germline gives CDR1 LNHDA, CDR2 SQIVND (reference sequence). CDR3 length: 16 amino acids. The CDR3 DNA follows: TGTGCCAGTAGTGAACAGGGGACCCCTTCCTACAATGAGCAGTTCTTC. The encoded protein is CASSEQGTPSYNEQFF.

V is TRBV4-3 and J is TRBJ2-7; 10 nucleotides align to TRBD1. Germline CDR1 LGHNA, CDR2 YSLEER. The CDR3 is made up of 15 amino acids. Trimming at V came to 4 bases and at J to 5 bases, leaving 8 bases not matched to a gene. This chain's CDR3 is CASSLTGQGIHEQYF. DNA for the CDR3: TGCGCCAGCAGCCTCACGGGACAGGGGATACACGAGCAGTACTTC.

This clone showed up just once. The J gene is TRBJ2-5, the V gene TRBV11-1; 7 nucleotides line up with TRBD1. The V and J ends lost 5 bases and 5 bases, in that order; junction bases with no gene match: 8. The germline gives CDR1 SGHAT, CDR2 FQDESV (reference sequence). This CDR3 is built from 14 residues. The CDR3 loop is CASSPPTGLETQYF. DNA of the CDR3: TGTGCCAGCAGCCCCCCGACAGGGTTGGAGACCCAGTACTTC.

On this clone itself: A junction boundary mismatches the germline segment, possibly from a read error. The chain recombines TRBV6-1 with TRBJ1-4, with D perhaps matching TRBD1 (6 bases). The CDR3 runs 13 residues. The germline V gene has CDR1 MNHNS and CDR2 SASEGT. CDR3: CASIEQGLEKLFF. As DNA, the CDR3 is TGTGCCAGCATTGAACAGGGTCTTGAAAAACTGTTTTTT.

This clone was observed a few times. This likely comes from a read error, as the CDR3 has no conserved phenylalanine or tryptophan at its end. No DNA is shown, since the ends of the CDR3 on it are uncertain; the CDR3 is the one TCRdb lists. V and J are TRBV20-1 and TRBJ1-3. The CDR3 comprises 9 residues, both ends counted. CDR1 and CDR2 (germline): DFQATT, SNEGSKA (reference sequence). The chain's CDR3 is CSARGRGRP.

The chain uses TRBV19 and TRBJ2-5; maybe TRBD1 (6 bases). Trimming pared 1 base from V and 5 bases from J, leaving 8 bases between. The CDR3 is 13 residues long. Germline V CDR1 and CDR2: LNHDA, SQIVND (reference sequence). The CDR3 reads CASSIGTVETQYF. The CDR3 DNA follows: TGTGCCAGTAGTATAGGGACAGTGGAGACCCAGTACTTC.

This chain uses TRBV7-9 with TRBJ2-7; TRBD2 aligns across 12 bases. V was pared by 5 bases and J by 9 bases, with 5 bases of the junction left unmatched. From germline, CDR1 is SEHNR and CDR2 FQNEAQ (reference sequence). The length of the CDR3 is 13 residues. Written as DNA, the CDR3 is TGTGCCAGCAGCGTAGGACTAGCGGGGCCGCAGTACTTC. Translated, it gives CASSVGLAGPQYF.

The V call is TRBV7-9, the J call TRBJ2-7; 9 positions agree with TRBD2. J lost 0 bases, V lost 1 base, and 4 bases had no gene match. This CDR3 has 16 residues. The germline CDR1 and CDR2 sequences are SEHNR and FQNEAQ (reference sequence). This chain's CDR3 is CASSLVAGVISYEQYF. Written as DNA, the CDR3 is TGTGCCAGCAGCTTAGTAGCGGGGGTGATCTCCTACGAGCAGTACTTC.

CDR3 in DNA: TGTGCCAGCAGTTTATTAGCCTACGAGCAGTACTTC. This codes for CASSLLAYEQYF. This chain connects TRBV28 to TRBJ2-7; D call uncertain. The V end lost 1 base, the J end lost 2 bases, and 3 bases lay between the germline ends. The CDR3 is 12 amino acids. Per the germline V gene, CDR1 is MDHEN and CDR2 is SYDVKM.

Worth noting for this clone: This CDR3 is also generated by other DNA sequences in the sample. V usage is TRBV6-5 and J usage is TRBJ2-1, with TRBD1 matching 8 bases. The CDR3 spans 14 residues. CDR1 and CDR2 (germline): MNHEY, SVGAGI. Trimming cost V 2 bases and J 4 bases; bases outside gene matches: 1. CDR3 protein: CASSYGTGYNEQFF. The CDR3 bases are TGTGCCAGCAGTTACGGGACAGGATACAATGAGCAGTTCTTC.

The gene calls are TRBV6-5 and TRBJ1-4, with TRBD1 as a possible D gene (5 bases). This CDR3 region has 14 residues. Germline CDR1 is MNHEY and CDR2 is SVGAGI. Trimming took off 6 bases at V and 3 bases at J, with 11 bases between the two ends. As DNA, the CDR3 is TGTGCCAGCAGCGCCTCACAGGCTAATGAAAAACTGTTTTTT. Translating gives CASSASQANEKLFF.

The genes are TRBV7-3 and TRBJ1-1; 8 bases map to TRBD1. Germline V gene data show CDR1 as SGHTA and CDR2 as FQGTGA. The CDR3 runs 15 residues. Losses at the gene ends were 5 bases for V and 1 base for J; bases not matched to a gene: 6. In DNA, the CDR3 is TGTGCCAGCAGCCCGGCCGACAGGGGGAACACTGAAGCTTTCTTT. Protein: CASSPADRGNTEAFF.

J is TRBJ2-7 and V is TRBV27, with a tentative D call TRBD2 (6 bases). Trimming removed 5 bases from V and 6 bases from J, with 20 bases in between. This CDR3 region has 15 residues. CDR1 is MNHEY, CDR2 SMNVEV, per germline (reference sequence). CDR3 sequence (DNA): TGTGCCAGCAGTGACTGGCGGGGACGCCGGGGCGAGCAGTACTTC. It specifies CASSDWRGRRGEQYF.

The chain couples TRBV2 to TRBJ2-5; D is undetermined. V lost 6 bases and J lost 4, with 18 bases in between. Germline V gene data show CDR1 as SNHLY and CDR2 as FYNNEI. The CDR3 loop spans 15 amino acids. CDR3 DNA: TGTGCCAGCAGAAGTGTTGCGGCCTCTGGAGAGACCCAGTACTTC. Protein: CASRSVAASGETQYF.

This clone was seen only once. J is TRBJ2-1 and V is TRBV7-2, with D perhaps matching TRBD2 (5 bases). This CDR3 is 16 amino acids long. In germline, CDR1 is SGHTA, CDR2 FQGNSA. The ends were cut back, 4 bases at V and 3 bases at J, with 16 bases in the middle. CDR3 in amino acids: CASSSSGSPFYNEQFF. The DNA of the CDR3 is TGTGCCAGCAGCTCCAGCGGATCGCCCTTCTACAATGAGCAGTTCTTC.

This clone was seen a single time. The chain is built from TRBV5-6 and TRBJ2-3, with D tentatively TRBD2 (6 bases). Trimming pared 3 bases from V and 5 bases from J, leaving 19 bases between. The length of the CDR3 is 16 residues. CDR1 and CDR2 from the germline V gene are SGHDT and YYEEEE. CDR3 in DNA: TGTGCCAGCAGCTCCCTCGCTCTCGGGGGAGGAGATACGCAGTATTTT. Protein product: CASSSLALGGGDTQYF.

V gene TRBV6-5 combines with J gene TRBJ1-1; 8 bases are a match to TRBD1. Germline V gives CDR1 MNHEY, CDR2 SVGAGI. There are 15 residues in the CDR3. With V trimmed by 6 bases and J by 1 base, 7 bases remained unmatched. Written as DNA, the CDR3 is TGTGCCAGCAGCCGTGGGACAGGCGGGAACACTGAAGCTTTCTTT. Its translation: CASSRGTGGNTEAFF.